These 5 T cell receptor beta chains originate from one sample sequenced in a study of T cells in Graves' hyperthyroidism and ophthalmopathy. Amplification yielded TCR beta CDR3 regions, with RNA transcripts as the source. During a first-round RT-PCR of the TCR CDR3, the HTBI primer set was used. TCRdb redid the calling of the multiplex PCR reads with MiXCR, one entry per CDR3 protein. The sample lists hundreds of thousands of distinct CDR3 sequences, around 20% occurring once. The sample comprised blood. The receptors come from a man under 40 with Graves' ophthalmopathy.

The chain combines TRBV4-2 with TRBJ2-7; 14 nucleotides align to TRBD2. J gave up 5 bases and V 2 bases, and 14 bases lay outside the gene matches. The germline V gene has CDR1 LGHNA and CDR2 YNFKEQ. CDR3 length equals 19 residues. DNA of the CDR3: TGTGCCAGCAGCCAACTGTCGGCGGGGACTAGCGGGAGTCCGCACGAGCAGTACTTC. It is translated as CASSQLSAGTSGSPHEQYF.

This clonotype occurred a few times. The chain uses TRBV6-1 and TRBJ1-2; TRBD1 matches at 9 bases. Trimming at V came to 5 bases and at J to 1 base, leaving 8 bases not matched to a gene. Germline CDR1 MNHNS, CDR2 SASEGT. The CDR3 length is 16 residues. The CDR3 region has the DNA TGTGCCAGCAGTTTCGTCGGGACAGGGATTAACTATGGCTACACCTTC. Protein: CASSFVGTGINYGYTF.

V is TRBV7-9 and J is TRBJ2-7, with 7 bases fitting TRBD1. This CDR3 has 13 residues. V gave up 5 bases and J gave up 5 bases; unmatched junction bases: 6. Per the germline V gene, CDR1 is SEHNR and CDR2 is FQNEAQ (reference sequence). CDR3 protein: CASSEDREHEQYF. The CDR3 nucleotides are TGTGCCAGCAGCGAAGACAGGGAACACGAGCAGTACTTC.

This clonotype was seen ten or more times. The V and J genes are TRBV3-1 and TRBJ1-1; no clear D gene. V dropped 1 base and J dropped 1 base, with 7 bases sitting between them. CDR1 and CDR2 (germline): LGHDT, YNNKEL (reference sequence). This CDR3 comprises 14 residues. CDR3 residues: CASSQGIENTEAFF. CDR3 sequence (DNA): TGTGCCAGCAGCCAAGGAATAGAGAACACTGAAGCTTTCTTT. The complete variable domain, with remaining parts taken from reference TRBV3-1 and TRBJ1-1, reads DTAVSQTPKYLVTQMGNDKSIKCEQNLGHDTMYWYKQDSKKFLKIMFSYNNKELIINETVPNRFSPKSPDKAHLNLHINSLELGDSAVYFCASSQGIENTEAFFGQGTRLTVV.

The sample holds one count of this clonotype. V gene TRBV10-2 combines with J gene TRBJ2-3, with TRBD2 matching 11 bases. There are 15 residues in the CDR3. Trimming removed 6 bases from V and 2 bases from J; junction bases left unmatched: 4. Germline-derived CDR1 and CDR2 are WSHSY and SAAADI. The CDR3 DNA reads TGCGCCAGCAGGGGACTAGCGGTTATCACAGATACGCAGTATTTT. It is translated as CASRGLAVITDTQYF.